The entry below gives a single T cell receptor beta chain sequence along with its context. The antigen is undetermined. This record comes from a study of cytomegalovirus exposure and HLA in healthy donors. Whole-study results and caveats: Researchers reported in a later analysis that a missense DCLRE1C variant was tied to TCR beta V- and J-gene trimming. A highly shared variant cluster was judged a likely technical artifact.

PCR employed 60 Vbeta and 13 Jbeta primers. TCRdb keeps only in-frame clones here, not all; method: immunoSEQ multiplex PCR. The sample contains 170,000 or so clones, 70% to 85% of which appear only once. The sample was PBMCs. The TCR comes from a woman aged 30 to 39 in good health and CMV-seropositive.

The CDR3 DNA reads as TGTGCCATCAGTGAGAGCGGGAGGGGCTCCTACGAGCAGTACTTC. Translated: CAISESGRGSYEQYF. V is TRBV10-3 and J is TRBJ2-7; 10 nucleotides agree with TRBD2. The CDR3 contains 15 residues. Trimming cost V 2 bases and J 0 bases; bases outside gene matches: 1. Germline V gene lookup returns CDR1 ENHRY and CDR2 SYGVKD.